These T cell receptor beta chains were read from a single sample in a study of cytomegalovirus exposure and HLA in healthy donors. The protocol was immunoSEQ multiplex PCR, while the TCRdb copy is restricted to in-frame clones and leaves out a portion. This sample has approximately 89,000 clones, with roughly three quarters found just once. Sample: PBMCs. These receptors were taken from a man aged 30-40 years in good health and CMV-seronegative. The CDR3 runs from the conserved cysteine through the conserved F or W. A D gene is named only where the DNA matches it firmly. Only some rows state a clone size, as once, few, many or a class for expanded clones.

v_gene	abundance	d_gene	len	j_gene	CDR3aa	CDR3nt
TRBV4-1	few	TRBD1	14	TRBJ1-2	CASSPATGNYGYTF	TGCGCCAGCAGCCCAGCGACAGGGAACTATGGCTACACCTTC
TRBV5-8	NA	NA	14	TRBJ1-5	CASSPYSFNQPQHF	TGTGCCAGCAGCCCGTACAGCTTCAATCAGCCCCAGCATTTT
TRBV13	NA	TRBD1	15	TRBJ1-6	CASSLWDRGNSPLHF	TGTGCCAGCAGCTTATGGGACAGGGGGAATTCACCCCTCCACTTT
TRBV7-6	NA	NA	15	TRBJ1-4	CASSLQGTTNEKLFF	TGTGCCAGCAGCTTACAGGGAACGACTAATGAAAAACTGTTTTTT
TRBV7-6	once	NA	14	TRBJ2-7	CASSLQEISYEQYF	TGTGCCAGCAGCTTGCAGGAAATCTCCTACGAGCAGTACTTC
TRBV4-2	NA	NA	16	TRBJ2-1	CASSPKGRTGGGEQFF	TGTGCCAGCAGCCCTAAAGGGCGGACAGGAGGGGGTGAGCAGTTCTTC
TRBV6-6	NA	NA	15	TRBJ2-7	CASRRSGDGTYEQYF	TGTGCCAGCCGAAGATCGGGGGACGGAACCTACGAGCAGTACTTC
TRBV5-4	NA	TRBD2	13	TRBJ2-7	CASSLAGVNEQYF	TGTGCCAGCAGTCTAGCGGGAGTCAACGAGCAGTACTTC
TRBV19	NA	TRBD1	17	TRBJ1-1	CASSIRQGYLMNTEAFF	TGTGCCAGTAGTATCCGACAGGGGTACTTGATGAACACTGAAGCTTTCTTT
TRBV5-4	NA	TRBD1	15	TRBJ2-1	CASSNPGQGSNEQFF	TGTGCCAGCAGCAATCCGGGACAGGGCTCCAATGAGCAGTTCTTC
TRBV7-9	NA	TRBD1	16	TRBJ1-1	CASSLGGTVANTEAFF	TGTGCCAGCAGCTTAGGGGGGACAGTCGCGAACACTGAAGCTTTCTTT
TRBV4-1	NA	NA	14	TRBJ2-7	CASSHTQDSYEQYF	TGCGCCAGCAGCCACACCCAGGACAGCTACGAGCAGTACTTC
TRBV30	few	TRBD1	13	TRBJ2-7	CAWSRDRGGEQYF	TGTGCCTGGAGCCGGGACAGGGGGGGCGAGCAGTACTTC
TRBV27	once	NA	18	TRBJ2-1	CASRIWGGSGGLYNEQFF	TGTGCCAGCAGGATATGGGGCGGATCCGGGGGTTTGTACAATGAGCAGTTCTTC
TRBV5-4	NA	NA	15	TRBJ2-7	CASSTTRGPSYEQYF	TGTGCCAGCAGTACAACTAGAGGTCCCTCCTACGAGCAGTACTTC
TRBV5-4	NA	NA	15	TRBJ1-1	CASSLELQGSAEAFF	TGTGCCAGCAGCCTTGAGTTACAGGGTTCCGCTGAAGCTTTCTTT
TRBV10-3	NA	TRBD1	13	TRBJ1-4	CATRQGDGEKLFF	TGTGCCACCCGACAGGGGGATGGGGAAAAACTGTTTTTT
TRBV29-1	once	TRBD1	12	TRBJ1-2	CSVGGGPYGYTF	TGCAGCGTAGGGGGCGGCCCCTATGGCTACACCTTC
TRBV15	NA	NA	14	TRBJ2-5	CATSRLGLQETQYF	TGTGCCACCAGCAGGCTGGGGCTACAAGAGACCCAGTACTTC
TRBV11-2	NA	TRBD1	17	TRBJ2-5	CASSLGDRVVPRETQYF	TGTGCCAGCAGCTTAGGGGACAGGGTAGTCCCCCGTGAGACCCAGTACTTC
TRBV7-2	NA	TRBD2	17	TRBJ2-2	CASSPWAGAANTGELFF	TGTGCCAGCAGCCCCTGGGCGGGAGCCGCAAACACCGGGGAGCTGTTTTTT
TRBV7-9	NA	TRBD2	16	TRBJ2-1	CASSPGRTSGTNEQFF	TGTGCCAGCAGCCCGGGTCGAACTAGCGGGACCAATGAGCAGTTCTTC
TRBV4-2	NA	TRBD2	15	TRBJ2-7	CASRPGTSDPYKQYF	TGTGCCAGCAGGCCCGGGACTAGCGATCCCTACAAGCAGTACTTC
TRBV11-2	NA	TRBD1	14	TRBJ1-2	CASSTGQGGYGYTF	TGTGCCAGCAGCACCGGACAGGGAGGCTATGGCTACACCTTC
TRBV7-9	NA	NA	15	TRBJ1-4	CASSPQVATNEKLFF	TGTGCCAGCAGCCCACAAGTTGCAACTAATGAAAAACTGTTTTTT
TRBV5-1	NA	TRBD1	15	TRBJ2-1	CASSTGQGAYNEQFF	TGCGCCAGCAGCACGGGACAGGGGGCTTACAATGAGCAGTTCTTC
TRBV6-6	few	NA	13	TRBJ2-4	CASRDSRKNIQYF	TGTGCCAGCAGGGACAGTAGGAAAAACATTCAGTACTTC
TRBV9	NA	TRBD1	13	TRBJ1-2	CASSETGRRGYTF	TGTGCCAGCAGCGAGACAGGGCGTCGTGGCTACACCTTC
TRBV5-4	NA	TRBD2	15	TRBJ2-3	CASRGGRSYTDTQYF	TGTGCCAGCAGGGGGGGGAGGTCCTACACAGATACGCAGTATTTT
TRBV7-4	NA	TRBD2	15	TRBJ2-1	CASSPGTSGINEQFF	TGTGCCAGCAGCCCCGGGACTAGCGGCATCAATGAGCAGTTCTTC
TRBV25-1	NA	NA	13	TRBJ2-5	CASRGQGTQTQYF	TGTGCCAGCCGAGGGCAGGGGACGCAGACCCAGTACTTC
TRBV27	NA	NA	14	TRBJ2-1	CASRAPGTHNEQFF	TGTGCCAGCAGGGCCCCCGGGACTCACAATGAGCAGTTCTTC
TRBV5-1	NA	NA	17	TRBJ2-3	CASSRLGGPTNTDTQYF	TGCGCCAGCAGCAGGCTGGGGGGGCCGACGAACACAGATACGCAGTATTTT
TRBV19	NA	TRBD1	15	TRBJ1-1	CASSRDRGFNTEAFF	TGTGCCAGTAGTAGGGACAGGGGGTTTAACACTGAAGCTTTCTTT
TRBV10-3	NA	TRBD1	16	TRBJ2-7	CAISGGDRVSSYEQYF	TGTGCCATCAGTGGGGGAGACAGGGTGAGCTCCTACGAGCAGTACTTC
TRBV5-1	NA	NA	13	TRBJ2-7	CASSSQGSYEQYF	TGCGCCAGCAGCTCTCAGGGGTCCTACGAGCAGTACTTC
TRBV6-1	once	NA	14	TRBJ1-6	CASRDRGNNSPLHF	TGTGCCAGCAGGGACCGGGGAAATAATTCACCCCTCCACTTT
TRBV6-1	NA	TRBD1	14	TRBJ1-6	CASSPTGTNSPLHF	TGTGCCAGCAGCCCGACAGGGACGAATTCACCCCTCCACTTT
TRBV6-1	NA	TRBD2	14	TRBJ2-1	CASKVAGGRNEQFF	TGTGCCAGCAAGGTGGCGGGGGGGAGGAATGAGCAGTTCTTC
TRBV2	NA	TRBD1	16	TRBJ1-2	CASSEAVGRGRDGYTF	TGTGCCAGCAGTGAAGCAGTGGGCAGGGGGCGGGATGGCTACACCTTC
TRBV7-2	NA	NA	13	TRBJ2-2	CASSLLGARELFF	TGTGCCAGCAGCTTATTGGGGGCGAGGGAGCTGTTTTTT